The entry below describes one TCR beta chain. Its target is not known. Unique molecular identifiers were used to barcode this TCRbeta library. A single record per CDR3 protein comes from TCRdb applying MiXCR to the PCR reads. Among around 210,000 distinct CDR3 sequences listed, approximately 6.9% were seen once. Germline CDR1 reads LGHNA; CDR2 reads YNFKEQ. The V and J ends lost 0 bases and 0 bases respectively, with 14 bases between them. The CDR3 has 17 residues. This sample was taken from a study of T-cell reconstitution after alpha-beta-depleted transplantation in children. Study-level findings and limits: Roughly two months post-transplant, alpha-beta T cells reportedly originated from several hundred graft clones that had expanded.

This TCR derives from a boy aged 2 to 9 with acute lymphoblastic leukemia, due to receive a stem cell transplant. The material was PBMCs, obtained before TCRalphabeta/CD19-depleted stem cell transplant. The J gene is TRBJ2-5, the V gene TRBV4-2; a weak D match, TRBD2 (6 bases). Here the CDR3 reads CASSQDQGGAYQETQYF. The CDR3 DNA sequence: TGTGCCAGCAGCCAAGATCAAGGCGGGGCCTACCAAGAGACCCAGTACTTC.